Shown below are 18 T cell receptor beta chains from a single sample sequenced in a study of blood T cell repertoires in COVID-19 (dated by TCRdb to 2018 to 2020). Library preparation employed the immunoSEQ multiplex PCR assay. TCRdb holds this immuneACCESS table with in-frame rearrangements only. Some clones are missing; in checked studies, unresolved V genes explain under half, and the rest has no known cause. Across this sample there are over 150,000 clones, with 70% to 85% seen only once. The ten largest clones add up to roughly 3.2% of the sample. The source material was PBMCs or T cells enriched from blood (not recorded which). The receptors were gathered from a woman in her twenties or thirties who had recovered from COVID-19.

J is TRBJ1-5 and V is TRBV28, with TRBD1 matching 7 bases. After removal of 7 bases from V and 7 bases from J, the junction contained 13 bases not matched to a gene. The CDR3 is 15 amino acids. Germline V gives CDR1 MDHEN, CDR2 SYDVKM. CDR3 DNA: TGTGCCAGCACCGTCCCCTGGGACAGCGCGCAGCCCCAGCATTTT. Translating it yields CASTVPWDSAQPQHF.

CDR3 sequence reads: CASSYSTGGTGGYTF. The CDR3 DNA reads as TGTGCCAGCAGTTACTCTACAGGGGGCACGGGTGGCTACACCTTC. The chain couples TRBV6-5 to TRBJ1-2, with 9 bases that match TRBD1. This CDR3 contains 15 residues. V shed 0 bases and J 7 bases; nucleotides not matched to a gene: 6. CDR1 is MNHEY and CDR2 is SVGAGI in the germline V gene.

V and J are TRBV18 and TRBJ2-7; 16 nucleotides line up with TRBD2. The trim removed 3 bases at V and 0 bases at J, leaving 8 bases unmatched. The CDR3 covers 19 residues. Per the germline V gene, CDR1 is KGHSH and CDR2 is LQKENI. The CDR3 here is CASSPMPGLAGGLSYEQYF. In DNA, the CDR3 is TGTGCCAGCTCACCCATGCCGGGACTAGCGGGAGGGCTCTCCTACGAGCAGTACTTC.

This chain links TRBV7-8 with TRBJ2-2, with 11 bases matching TRBD2. The junction had 2 bases not matched to a gene; V was cut back by 2 bases and J by 3 bases. Looked up from germline, CDR1 is SGHVS and CDR2 is FQNEAQ. The CDR3 runs to 16 residues. The CDR3 sequence: CASSLIAGGYTGELFF. In DNA form, the CDR3 reads TGTGCCAGCAGCTTAATAGCGGGGGGGTACACCGGGGAGCTGTTTTTT. Using reference TRBV7-8 and TRBJ2-2 for the parts outside the CDR3, the full variable domain is GAGVSQSPRYKVAKRGQDVALRCDPISGHVSLFWYQQALGQGPEFLTYFQNEAQLDKSGLPSDRFFAERPEGSVSTLKIQRTQQEDSAVYLCASSLIAGGYTGELFFGEGSRLTVL.

This chain connects TRBV6-5 to TRBJ2-7, with D perhaps TRBD1 (5 bases). V lost 0 bases, J lost 2 bases, and 11 bases lay in between. The CDR3 is 15 residues long. The germline V gene encodes CDR1 MNHEY and CDR2 SVGAGI. The CDR3: CASSYSSARAYEQYF. In nucleotides, the CDR3 is TGTGCCAGCAGTTACTCGAGCGCCAGGGCCTACGAGCAGTACTTC.

The chain joins TRBV29-1 to TRBJ1-2; the D gene is possibly TRBD1 (6 bases). The length of the CDR3 is 12 residues. Germline V gives CDR1 SQVTM, CDR2 ANQGSEA. V was pared by 0 bases and J by 8 bases, with 10 bases between. The CDR3 reads CSVEEGARGYTF. In nucleotides, the CDR3 is TGCAGCGTTGAAGAGGGGGCACGGGGCTACACCTTC.

The V call is TRBV3-1 (or the pseudogene TRBV3-2), the J call TRBJ1-5, with 8 bases identical to TRBD1. Germline CDR1 is LGHDT and CDR2 is YNNKEL (reference sequence). The CDR3 extends over 15 amino acids. V trimming: 4 bases; J trimming: 3 bases; junction bases outside the gene matches: 5. The CDR3 nucleotides read TGTGCCAGCAGCCTGGGACAGGATTTCAATCAGCCCCAGCATTTT. Amino acid sequence: CASSLGQDFNQPQHF.

J is TRBJ2-1 and V is TRBV19, with TRBD2 identical over 8 bases. Germline-derived CDR1 and CDR2 are LNHDA and SQIVND (reference sequence). Trimming cost V 5 bases and J 8 bases; bases outside gene matches: 11. The CDR3 covers 15 residues. CDR3 sequence: CASSLGLVWIDEQFF. The CDR3 nucleotides are TGTGCCAGTAGTTTGGGACTAGTTTGGATCGATGAGCAGTTCTTC. Full variable domain (rest looked up from reference TRBV19 and TRBJ2-1): DGGITQSPKYLFRKEGQNVTLSCEQNLNHDAMYWYRQDPGQGLRLIYYSQIVNDFQKGDIAEGYSVSREKKESFPLTVTSAQKNPTAFYLCASSLGLVWIDEQFFGPGTRLTVL.

There are a few counts of this clone. Other DNA variants within this sample encode the same CDR3. The chain couples TRBV5-1 to TRBJ2-3, with 9 bases identical to TRBD2. CDR1 and CDR2 (germline): SGHRS, YFSETQ. Losses at the gene ends were 0 bases for V and 5 bases for J; bases not matched to a gene: 4. The CDR3 covers 15 residues. The CDR3 region is CASSLAAGGVDTQYF. CDR3 coding DNA: TGCGCCAGCAGCTTGGCAGCGGGAGGTGTAGATACGCAGTATTTT. Complete variable domain (other parts from reference TRBV5-1 and TRBJ2-3): KAGVTQTPRYLIKTRGQQVTLSCSPISGHRSVSWYQQTPGQGLQFLFEYFSETQRNKGNFPGRFSGRQFSNSRSEMNVSTLELGDSALYLCASSLAAGGVDTQYFGPGTRLTVL.

The chain joins TRBV2 to TRBJ1-1, with D unclear. This CDR3 region has 13 residues. Trimming left V 3 bases short and J 1 base short, with 6 bases between. Germline V gene sequence: CDR1 SNHLY, CDR2 FYNNEI. CDR3 nucleotides: TGTGCCAGCAGTGATGGGAGGAACACTGAAGCTTTCTTT. This codes for CASSDGRNTEAFF.

The V call is TRBV19, the J call TRBJ2-4; 7 bases line up with TRBD2. The V gene end was trimmed by 6 bases and the J gene end by 0 bases; junction bases not matched to a gene: 5. CDR1 and CDR2 from the germline V gene are LNHDA and SQIVND (reference sequence). The CDR3 length is 15 residues. CDR3 DNA sequence: TGTGCCAGTAGGGGTAGCGGGTTAGCCAAAAACATTCAGTACTTC. Translation gives CASRGSGLAKNIQYF.

The chain uses TRBV7-9 and TRBJ1-3; TRBD1 matches 7 bases. Germline loops: CDR1 SEHNR, CDR2 FQNEAQ (reference sequence). V shed 6 bases and J 0 bases; nucleotides not matched to a gene: 8. This CDR3 contains 16 residues. The CDR3 spells CASSSDRVLSGNTIYF. CDR3 DNA sequence: TGTGCCAGCAGTTCCGACAGGGTCCTCTCTGGAAACACCATATATTTT. Filled out from reference TRBV7-9 and TRBJ1-3, the complete variable domain reads DTGVSQNPRHKITKRGQNVTFRCDPISEHNRLYWYRQTLGQGPEFLTYFQNEAQLEKSRLLSDRFSAERPKGSFSTLEIQRTEQGDSAMYLCASSSDRVLSGNTIYFGEGSWLTVV.

The chain uses TRBV28 and TRBJ2-3; 10 bases align to TRBD2. With 5 bases clipped from V and 1 base from J, the junction kept 9 bases outside the gene matches. Germline loops: CDR1 MDHEN, CDR2 SYDVKM. This CDR3 has 17 amino acids. CDR3 coding DNA: TGTGCCAGCAGTAGAGGAGCGGGAGGGCCGGGCACAGATACGCAGTATTTT. It is translated as CASSRGAGGPGTDTQYF.

This chain connects TRBV6-5 to TRBJ1-2; D might be TRBD1 (5 bases). The CDR3 is made up of 13 amino acids. Trimming pared 7 bases from V and 4 bases from J, leaving 13 bases between. CDR1 MNHEY and CDR2 SVGAGI come from the germline V gene. CDR3 nucleotides: TGTGCCAGCACCCGGGGACTCTTCTATGGCTACACCTTC. It encodes CASTRGLFYGYTF.

V and J are TRBV27 and TRBJ1-1; D possibly corresponds to TRBD1 (5 bases). V was cut by 8 bases and J by 4 bases, with 8 bases left in between. This CDR3 is 11 amino acids long. Germline CDR1 and CDR2: MNHEY and SMNVEV (reference sequence). The CDR3 DNA sequence: TGTGCCAGCGGAGGGACCACTGAAGCTTTCTTT. It specifies CASGGTTEAFF.

The chain links TRBV7-2 to TRBJ2-5; D is perhaps TRBD1 (5 bases). This CDR3 spans 15 amino acids. Germline lookup yields CDR1 SGHTA and CDR2 FQGNSA. V was pared by 1 base and J by 1 base, with 10 bases between. CDR3 in DNA: TGTGCCAGCAGCTTAGGGGGCTCCCTCCAAGAGACCCAGTACTTC. This codes for CASSLGGSLQETQYF.

The V and J genes are TRBV5-4 and TRBJ2-5; 7 nucleotides align to TRBD2. V shed 5 bases, J shed 2 bases, and the junction held 15 bases outside the gene matches. Germline CDR1 reads SGHNT; CDR2 reads YYREEE (reference sequence). This CDR3 is built from 17 residues. CDR3 nucleotide sequence: TGTGCCAGCAGTCGGGAGGTCGGAATATCGGGGCAAGAGACCCAGTACTTC. This gives the protein CASSREVGISGQETQYF.

V usage is TRBV4-1 and J usage is TRBJ1-4; D is ambiguous. From germline, CDR1 is MGHRA and CDR2 YSYEKL. The CDR3 spans 14 residues. Trimming stripped 0 bases from V and 8 bases from J, with 10 bases between. CDR3 nucleotides: TGCGCCAGCAGCCAAGAGTTGGGCTCCGAAAAACTGTTTTTT. Its protein is CASSQELGSEKLFF.